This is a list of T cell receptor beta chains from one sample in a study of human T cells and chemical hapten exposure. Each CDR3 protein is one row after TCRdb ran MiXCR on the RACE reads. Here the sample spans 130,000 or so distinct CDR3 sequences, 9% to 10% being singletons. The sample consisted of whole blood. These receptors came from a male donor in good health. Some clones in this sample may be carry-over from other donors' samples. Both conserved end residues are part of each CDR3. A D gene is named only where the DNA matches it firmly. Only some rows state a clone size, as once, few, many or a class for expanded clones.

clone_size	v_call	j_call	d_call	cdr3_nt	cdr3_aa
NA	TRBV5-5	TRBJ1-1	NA	TGTGCCAGCAGCTTCCCCGGGGGGGCGGTCACTGAAGCTTTCTTT	CASSFPGGAVTEAFF
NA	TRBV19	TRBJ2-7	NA	TGTGCCAGTAGTGTCGGACGCCTCTCCTACGAGCAGTACTTC	CASSVGRLSYEQYF
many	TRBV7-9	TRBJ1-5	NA	TGTGCCAGCAGCTTAGACGGAGGGGGTGAGGCGAAGTATCAGCCCCAGCATTTT	CASSLDGGGEAKYQPQHF
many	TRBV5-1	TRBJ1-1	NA	TGCGCCAGCAGCTTGGGGACGACAACTGAAGCTTTCTTT	CASSLGTTTEAFF
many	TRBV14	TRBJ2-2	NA	TGTGCCAGCAGCCCCTTGAGCACCGGGGAGCTGTTTTTT	CASSPLSTGELFF
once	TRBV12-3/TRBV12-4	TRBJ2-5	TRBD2	TGTGCCAGCAGTTTAAGCGGGGGGGCCTGGGAGACCCAGTACTTC	CASSLSGGAWETQYF
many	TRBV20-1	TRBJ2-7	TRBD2	TGCAGTGCTAGAACTAGCGGGAGGACCTACGAGCAGTACTTC	CSARTSGRTYEQYF
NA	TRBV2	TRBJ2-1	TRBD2	TGTGCCAGCAGTGAACGGACTAGCGGGACTCACAATGAGCAGTTCTTC	CASSERTSGTHNEQFF
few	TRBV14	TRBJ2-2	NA	TGTGCCAGCAGCCAAGGAGGAGAGCTGTTTTTT	CASSQGGELFF
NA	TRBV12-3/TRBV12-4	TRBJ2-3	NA	TGTGCCAGCAGTTTACGAGGCTGGACGCAGTATTTT	CASSLRGWTQYF
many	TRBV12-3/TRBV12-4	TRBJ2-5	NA	TGTGCCAGCAGTCAGCCGGGACTGCCGGGCCAGTACTTC	CASSQPGLPGQYF
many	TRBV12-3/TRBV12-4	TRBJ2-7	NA	TGTGCCAGCAGTCCCGCGGGGGCGTTTTCCTACGAGCAGTACTTC	CASSPAGAFSYEQYF
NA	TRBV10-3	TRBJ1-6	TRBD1	TGTGCCATCAACGGGGGACAGGGAAATTCACCCCTCCACTTT	CAINGGQGNSPLHF
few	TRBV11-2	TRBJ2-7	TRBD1	TGTGCCAGCAGCTTACCTGACAGGGGCATAAGTAGCGAGCAGTACTTC	CASSLPDRGISSEQYF
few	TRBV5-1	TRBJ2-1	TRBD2	TGCGCCAGTGCCAAAGGGGGGACTAGCGGGGACAATGAGCAGTTCTTC	CASAKGGTSGDNEQFF
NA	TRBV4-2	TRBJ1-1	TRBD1	TGTGTCAGCAGCCAAGACAGGGCTGGGACTGAAGCTTTCTTT	CVSSQDRAGTEAFF
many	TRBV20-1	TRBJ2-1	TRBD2	TGCAGTGCTAGGCCGCGGCGGGGGGACAATGAGCAGTTCTTC	CSARPRRGDNEQFF
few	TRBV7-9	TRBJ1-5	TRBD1	TGTGCCAGCAGCTTAGGAAGTGCGCCGACAGGGGGGCGGTATAGCAATCAGCCCCAGCATTTT	CASSLGSAPTGGRYSNQPQHF
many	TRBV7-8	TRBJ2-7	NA	TGTGCCAGCAGCTTAGAAAGGGCGACGGGCGAGCAGTACTTC	CASSLERATGEQYF
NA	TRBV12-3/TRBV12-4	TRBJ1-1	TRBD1	TGTGCCAGCAGTGGCCGGGACAGAGTTATGAACACTGAAGCTTTCTTT	CASSGRDRVMNTEAFF
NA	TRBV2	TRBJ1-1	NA	TGTGCCAGCAGGAGCCCAGGGTCGGACACTGAAGCTTTCTTT	CASRSPGSDTEAFF
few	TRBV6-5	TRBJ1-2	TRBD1	TGTGCCAGCAGGTTAACAGGGGGAAGGCAAGGTGAAGGCTACACCTTC	CASRLTGGRQGEGYTF
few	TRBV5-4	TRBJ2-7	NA	TGTGCCAGCAGCTTGGCCGACAGGAGCTCCTACGAGCAGTACTTC	CASSLADRSSYEQYF
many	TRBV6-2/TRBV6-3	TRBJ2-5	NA	TGTGCCAGCGGTAGGCCGACACGTCAAGAGACCCAGTACTTC	CASGRPTRQETQYF
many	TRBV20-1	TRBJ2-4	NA	TGCAGTGCTAGGCACCGTACCGGGACCCCGCCGCGGGAAGACAAAAACATTCAGTACTTC	CSARHRTGTPPREDKNIQYF
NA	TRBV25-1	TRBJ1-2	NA	TGTGCCAGCAGTGTTCACAGGTCGAGAGGGAACTATGGCTACACCTTC	CASSVHRSRGNYGYTF
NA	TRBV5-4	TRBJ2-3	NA	TGTGCCAGCAGCTTGACAAATCCCGATACGCAGTATTTT	CASSLTNPDTQYF
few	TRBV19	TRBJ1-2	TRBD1	TGTGCCAGTAGTCCGGACAGGGATCGGGGCTATGGCTACACCTTC	CASSPDRDRGYGYTF
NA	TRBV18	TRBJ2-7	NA	TGTGCCAGCTCAGATATGGACAGCTCCTACGAGCAGTACTTC	CASSDMDSSYEQYF